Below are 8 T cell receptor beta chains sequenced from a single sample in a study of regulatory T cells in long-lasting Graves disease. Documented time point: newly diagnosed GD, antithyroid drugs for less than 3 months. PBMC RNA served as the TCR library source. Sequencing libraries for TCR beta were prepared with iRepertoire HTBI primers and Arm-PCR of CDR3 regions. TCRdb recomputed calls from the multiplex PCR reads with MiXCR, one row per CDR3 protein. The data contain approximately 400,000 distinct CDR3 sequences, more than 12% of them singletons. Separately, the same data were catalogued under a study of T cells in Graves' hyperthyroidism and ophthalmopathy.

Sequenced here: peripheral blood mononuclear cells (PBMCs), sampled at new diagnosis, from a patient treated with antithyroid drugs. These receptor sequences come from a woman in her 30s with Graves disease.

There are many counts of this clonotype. The CDR3 region is CASSRTGTSVSYEQYF. As DNA, the CDR3 is TGTGCCAGCAGCCGGACCGGGACATCTGTTTCCTACGAGCAGTACTTC. The rearrangement uses TRBV11-2 and TRBJ2-7; a weak D match, TRBD1 (6 bases). Between the trimmed V and J ends, which lost 5 bases and 1 base, there was a span of 18 bases. From germline, CDR1 is SGHAT and CDR2 FQNNGV. The CDR3 length is 16 residues.

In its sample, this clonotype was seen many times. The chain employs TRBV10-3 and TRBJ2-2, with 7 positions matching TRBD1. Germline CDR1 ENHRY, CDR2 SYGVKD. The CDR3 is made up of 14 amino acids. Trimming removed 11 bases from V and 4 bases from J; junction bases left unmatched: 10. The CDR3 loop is CAATGTDITGELFF. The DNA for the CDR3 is TGTGCCGCCACCGGGACAGACATCACCGGGGAGCTGTTTTTT.

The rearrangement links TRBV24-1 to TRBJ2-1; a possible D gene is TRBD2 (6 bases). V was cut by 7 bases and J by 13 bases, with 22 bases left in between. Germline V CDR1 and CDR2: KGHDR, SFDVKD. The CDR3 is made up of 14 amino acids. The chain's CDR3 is CATRPSGLGQTQFF. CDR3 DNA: TGTGCCACCAGACCAAGCGGGTTAGGGCAGACCCAGTTCTTC.

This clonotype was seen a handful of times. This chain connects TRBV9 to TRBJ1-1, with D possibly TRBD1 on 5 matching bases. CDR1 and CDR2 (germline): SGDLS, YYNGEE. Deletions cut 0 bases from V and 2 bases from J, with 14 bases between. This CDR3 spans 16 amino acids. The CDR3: CASSVVFRDQNTEAFF. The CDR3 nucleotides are TGTGCCAGCAGCGTAGTCTTCAGGGACCAAAACACTGAAGCTTTCTTT.

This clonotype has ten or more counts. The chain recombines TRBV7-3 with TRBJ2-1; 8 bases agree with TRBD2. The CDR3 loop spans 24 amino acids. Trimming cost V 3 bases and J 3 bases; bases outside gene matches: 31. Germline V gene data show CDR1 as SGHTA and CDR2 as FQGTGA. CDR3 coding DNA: TGTGCCAGCAGCTTCCCGGGGAAAGAGAAAGCGGACATAGCGGGAATGATCGGCTACAATGAGCAGTTCTTC. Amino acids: CASSFPGKEKADIAGMIGYNEQFF.

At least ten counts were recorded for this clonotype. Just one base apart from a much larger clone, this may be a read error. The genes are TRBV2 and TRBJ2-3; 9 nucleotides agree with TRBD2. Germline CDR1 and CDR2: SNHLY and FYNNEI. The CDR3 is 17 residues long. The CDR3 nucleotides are TGTGCCAGTCCCCCTCCTAGCGGGAAGGGGAACACAGGTACGCAGTATTTT. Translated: CASPPPSGKGNTGTQYF. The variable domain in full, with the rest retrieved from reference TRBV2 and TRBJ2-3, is EPEVTQTPSHQVTQMGQEVILRCVPISNHLYFYWYRQILGQKVEFLVSFYNNEISEKSEIFDDQFSVERPDGSNFTLKIRSTKLEDSAMYFCASPPPSGKGNTGTQYFGPGTRLTVL.

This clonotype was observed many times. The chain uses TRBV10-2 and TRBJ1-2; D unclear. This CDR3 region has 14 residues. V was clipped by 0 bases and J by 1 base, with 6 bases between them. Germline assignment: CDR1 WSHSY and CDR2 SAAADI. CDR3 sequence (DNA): TGCGCCAGCAGTGAGTCGCTCAATAACTATGGCTACACCTTC. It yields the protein CASSESLNNYGYTF.

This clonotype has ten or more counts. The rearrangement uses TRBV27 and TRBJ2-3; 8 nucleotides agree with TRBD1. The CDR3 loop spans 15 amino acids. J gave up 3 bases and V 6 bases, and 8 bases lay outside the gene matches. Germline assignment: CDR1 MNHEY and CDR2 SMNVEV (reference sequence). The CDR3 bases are TGTGCCAGCAGAGAGCAGGGGGCTTGGACAGATACGCAGTATTTT. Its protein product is CASREQGAWTDTQYF.